The 14 T cell receptor beta chains below were found in one sample sequenced in a study of T cell responses to AZD1222 COVID-19 vaccine. Here immunoSEQ multiplex PCR was the method, and the copy in TCRdb shows in-frame clones only, minus some. The sample holds about 120,000 clones, roughly nine tenths seen once. The sample in question was peripheral blood, obtained on day 0 of AZD1222 vaccination. These receptors were collected from an adult in good health.

The chain employs TRBV19 and TRBJ1-6; D call uncertain. This CDR3 is 15 amino acids long. Germline CDR1 and CDR2: LNHDA and SQIVND (reference sequence). Trimming removed 6 bases from V and 0 bases from J, with 9 bases in between. CDR3 protein: CASSTQSSYNSPLHF. In DNA form, the CDR3 reads TGTGCCAGTAGCACACAGAGCTCCTATAATTCACCCCTCCACTTT.

This clone was recorded only once. The chain carries TRBV5-1 and TRBJ2-1; D unclear. The CDR3 extends over 14 amino acids. V was pared by 3 bases and J by 12 bases, with 19 bases between. CDR1 is SGHRS, CDR2 YFSETQ, per germline. This CDR3 reads CASSSDTVTYRQFF. In DNA, the CDR3 is TGCGCCAGCAGCTCAGACACCGTAACGTATCGGCAGTTCTTC.

V gene TRBV5-1 combines with J gene TRBJ2-3; TRBD1 is a possible D gene (5 bases). Germline V gene data show CDR1 as SGHRS and CDR2 as YFSETQ. This CDR3 contains 18 residues. V dropped 0 bases and J dropped 0 bases, with 17 bases sitting between them. CDR3 sequence: CASSLEGPTEPSTDTQYF. As DNA, the CDR3 is TGCGCCAGCAGCTTGGAGGGGCCCACTGAACCTAGCACAGATACGCAGTATTTT.

This clone was observed a single time. This chain links TRBV6-1 with TRBJ2-2, with no clear D. V lost 1 base, J lost 4 bases, and 13 bases lay in between. Germline V gene data show CDR1 as MNHNS and CDR2 as SASEGT. The CDR3 consists of 16 residues. The CDR3 sequence: CASSEGQRYGTGELFF. The CDR3 DNA follows: TGTGCCAGCAGTGAAGGGCAAAGGTACGGCACCGGGGAGCTGTTTTTT.

The rearrangement joins TRBV7-8 to TRBJ2-7, with a tentative D call TRBD1 (6 bases). V was cut by 5 bases and J by 2 bases, with 10 bases left in between. The CDR3 extends over 13 amino acids. Germline-derived CDR1 and CDR2 are SGHVS and FQNEAQ. In DNA form, the CDR3 reads TGTGCCAGCAGCCGGGACACGACCTACGAGCAGTACTTC. This gives the protein CASSRDTTYEQYF.

This chain joins TRBV27 and TRBJ1-3; no reliable D call. This CDR3 is built from 13 residues. The germline V gene has CDR1 MNHEY and CDR2 SMNVEV (reference sequence). V lost 6 bases to trimming and J lost 3 bases, with 9 bases between them. The CDR3 is CASSLGRGNTIYF. The CDR3 region has the DNA TGTGCCAGCAGCCTCGGACGTGGAAACACCATATATTTT.

The chain couples TRBV11-2 to TRBJ2-7; D gene unclear. The CDR3 totals 13 residues. With 4 bases removed from V and 3 bases from J, the gap between germline ends came to 10 bases. The germline gives CDR1 SGHAT, CDR2 FQNNGV. The CDR3 is CASSYAGGYEQYF. Here the CDR3 DNA reads TGTGCCAGCAGCTATGCCGGCGGCTACGAGCAGTACTTC. The variable domain in full, completed from reference TRBV11-2 and TRBJ2-7, reads EAGVAQSPRYKIIEKRQSVAFWCNPISGHATLYWYQQILGQGPKLLIQFQNNGVVDDSQLPKDRFSAERLKGVDSTLKIQPAKLEDSAVYLCASSYAGGYEQYFGPGTRLTVT.

The genes are TRBV9 and TRBJ1-5; possible D gene TRBD1, 6 bases. The V end lost 3 bases, the J end lost 5 bases, and 15 bases lay between the germline ends. The CDR3 runs to 15 residues. Germline CDR1 is SGDLS and CDR2 is YYNGEE. CDR3 sequence: CASSANPQGDQPQHF. DNA of the CDR3: TGTGCCAGCAGCGCGAACCCACAGGGAGATCAGCCCCAGCATTTT.

This chain joins TRBV4-1 and TRBJ2-7; D not resolved. The V end lost 0 bases, the J end lost 2 bases, and 11 bases lay between the germline ends. The germline V gene encodes CDR1 MGHRA and CDR2 YSYEKL. This CDR3 has 15 residues. This CDR3 reads CASSQDKVGTYEQYF. The CDR3 region has the DNA TGCGCCAGCAGCCAAGATAAGGTGGGAACCTACGAGCAGTACTTC.

J is TRBJ1-4 and V is TRBV28; D is ambiguous. CDR1 is MDHEN and CDR2 is SYDVKM in the germline V gene. Trimming shortened V by 8 bases and J by 9 bases, and 10 bases separated the two germline ends. The CDR3 sequence is 11 residues long. CDR3 residues: CASRTGKKLFF. CDR3 DNA sequence: TGTGCCAGCCGAACCGGGAAAAAACTGTTTTTT.

The V call is TRBV3-1 (or the pseudogene TRBV3-2), the J call TRBJ2-5, with TRBD1 identical over 7 bases. The CDR3 loop spans 14 amino acids. Germline V gene sequence: CDR1 LGHDT, CDR2 YNNKEL (reference sequence). V dropped 4 bases and J dropped 1; count of bases not matched to a gene: 3. The CDR3: CASSPRDSQETQYF. The DNA for the CDR3 is TGTGCCAGCAGCCCGAGGGACAGCCAAGAGACCCAGTACTTC.

V gene TRBV5-1 combines with J gene TRBJ2-3; 9 nucleotides align to TRBD2. The germline gives CDR1 SGHRS, CDR2 YFSETQ. The ends lost 0 bases at V and 4 bases at J; junction bases unmatched: 15. This CDR3 is 19 amino acids long. DNA for the CDR3: TGCGCCAGCAGCTTGGCCGGGGCTAGCGGGAACCCCCGGGCAGATACGCAGTATTTT. Its translation is CASSLAGASGNPRADTQYF.

The rearrangement uses TRBV4-2 and TRBJ2-3, with 8 nucleotides matching TRBD2. J was trimmed by 7 bases and V by 1 base; bases with no gene match: 13. CDR3 length: 17 amino acids. Germline V CDR1 and CDR2: LGHNA, YNFKEQ. CDR3 sequence (DNA): TGTGCCAGCAGCCAAGGCGGAGGACTAGCCAGCCCCCATACGCAGTATTTT. Translating gives CASSQGGGLASPHTQYF.

In its sample, this clone was seen once. This chain uses TRBV6-4 with TRBJ2-1; tentative D call: TRBD1 (6 bases). The germline gives CDR1 MRHNA, CDR2 SNTAGT. V lost 5 bases, J lost 9 bases, and 14 bases lay in between. The CDR3 runs to 13 residues. The chain's CDR3 is CASSNRQGSEQFF. CDR3 in DNA: TGTGCCAGCAGTAACCGCCAGGGGTCTGAGCAGTTCTTC.